Detailed here is one T cell receptor (beta chain). Its specificity is unknown. The germline V gene has CDR1 MNHEY and CDR2 SVGAGI. The CDR3 extends over 14 amino acids. Between the trimmed V and J ends, which lost 4 bases and 5 bases, there was a span of 14 bases. These data belong to a study of cytomegalovirus exposure and HLA in healthy donors. Regarding the study as a whole: According to reports, the classifier identified cytomegalovirus status with high specificity and sensitivity. No immune exposure information besides CMV serostatus was available. After further analysis at a later stage, 15,000 to 20,000 TCR beta sequences were associated with HLA alleles at 0.05 false discovery rate.

With 60 Vbeta and 13 Jbeta primers, the PCR was carried out. The assay was immunoSEQ multiplex PCR, and TCRdb's table has in-frame clones only and misses some. The sample yields approximately 93,000 clones, roughly 83% seen once. The J gene is TRBJ1-1, the V gene TRBV6-5, with D possibly TRBD1 on 6 matching bases. This sequence was found in a male donor in good health and CMV-seropositive. Sequencing used PBMCs. The CDR3 is CASSSGDTKTEAFF. In DNA form, the CDR3 reads TGTGCCAGCAGTTCCGGGGACACGAAAACTGAAGCTTTCTTT.